Listed here are 15 T cell receptor beta chains from one sample, sequenced in a study of blood T cells in healthy people across ages. A second PCR, run for about 7 to 11 cycles, used a sample-barcoded 5' primer plus a J-beta primer mix. TCRdb re-called the 5' RACE reads through MiXCR, storing one row per CDR3 protein. Among hundreds of thousands of distinct CDR3 sequences, about 52% were seen once, and the ten largest hold roughly 31%. Sequences were obtained from blood. All receptors come from a woman aged 55 to 70 in good health.

This chain links TRBV4-3 with TRBJ2-1; 7 bases fit TRBD2. With 4 bases clipped from V and 9 bases from J, the junction kept 9 bases outside the gene matches. This CDR3 is built from 14 residues. In germline, CDR1 is LGHNA, CDR2 YSLEER. Here the CDR3 reads CASSPNLGEGEQFF. CDR3 DNA: TGCGCCAGCAGCCCTAATCTAGGGGAGGGTGAGCAGTTCTTC.

This clonotype was counted between two and nine times. V is TRBV27 and J is TRBJ1-2, with D maybe TRBD1 (5 bases). CDR1 and CDR2 from the germline V gene are MNHEY and SMNVEV (reference sequence). CDR3 size: 13 residues. The V end was cut by 8 bases, the J end by 2 bases, with 12 bases between. In DNA, the CDR3 is TGTGCCAGCGGATCGACAGTCAACTATGGCTACACCTTC. This sequence encodes CASGSTVNYGYTF.

On this clonotype itself: A much larger clone differs from this one at a single base, so this may be a read error. The J gene is TRBJ2-3, the V gene TRBV7-2; D is ambiguous. The germline gives CDR1 SGHTA, CDR2 FQGNSA. CDR3 length equals 16 residues. Trimming left V 3 bases short and J 0 bases short, with 13 bases between. CDR3 region: CASSFTGGRSTDTQYF. The CDR3 DNA reads as TGTGCCAGCAGCTTTACTGGCGGAAGAAGCACAGATACGCAGTATTTT.

The chain couples TRBV2 to TRBJ2-1, with 8 positions matching TRBD1. The CDR3 runs 16 residues. V lost 7 bases, J lost 5 bases, and 13 bases stayed unmatched. Germline V gene sequence: CDR1 SNHLY, CDR2 FYNNEI. The DNA for the CDR3 is TGTGCCAGCAACCCGACAGGGGATGCCTCAAACAATGAGCAGTTCTTC. This sequence encodes CASNPTGDASNNEQFF.

The chain couples TRBV2 to TRBJ1-5; D is possibly TRBD1 (5 bases). V was clipped by 7 bases and J by 3 bases, with 10 bases between them. The CDR3 has 13 residues. Germline V CDR1 and CDR2: SNHLY, FYNNEI. CDR3 sequence reads: CASTRGFNQPQHF. In DNA form, the CDR3 reads TGTGCCAGCACTAGGGGCTTCAATCAGCCCCAGCATTTT.

This clonotype was detected many times. V and J are TRBV3-1 and TRBJ2-3; D remains unclear. The germline V gene encodes CDR1 LGHDT and CDR2 YNNKEL (reference sequence). The CDR3 sequence is 14 residues long. Trimming stripped 1 base from V and 7 bases from J, with 12 bases between. In DNA, the CDR3 is TGTGCCAGCAGCCAAGGGTTCTCGGAACATACGCAGTATTTT. This codes for CASSQGFSEHTQYF.

This clonotype has at least ten counts. The chain links TRBV2 to TRBJ2-5; 7 bases map to TRBD1. CDR3 size: 11 residues. V dropped 8 bases and J dropped 6; count of bases not matched to a gene: 3. Germline CDR1 is SNHLY and CDR2 is FYNNEI. The DNA of the CDR3 is TGTGCCAGCTACAGGGGCAAGACCCAGTACTTC. Translated: CASYRGKTQYF.

Of note for this clonotype: One end of the junction is discordant with germline, which a read error may explain. The CDR3 spells CASSWGQDGSPLHF. The CDR3 nucleotides are TGCGCCAGCAGCTGGGGACAGGACGGTTCACCCCTCCACTTT. This chain connects TRBV7-3 to TRBJ1-6; 8 nucleotides align to TRBD1. The CDR3 runs 14 residues. The germline CDR1 and CDR2 sequences are SGHTA and FQGTGA.

This rearrangement joins TRBV12-3 or TRBV12-4 to TRBJ2-3, with D perhaps matching TRBD1 or TRBD2 (5 bases each). Between the trimmed V and J ends, which lost 5 bases and 8 bases, there was a span of 17 bases. CDR3 length equals 14 residues. The CDR3 protein is CASSADMGRATQYF. Written as DNA, the CDR3 is TGTGCCAGCAGTGCTGACATGGGACGAGCTACGCAGTATTTT.

This chain uses TRBV20-1 with TRBJ2-3; D is possibly TRBD2 (5 bases). CDR1 and CDR2 (germline): DFQATT, SNEGSKA (reference sequence). Trimming took off 4 bases at V and 0 bases at J, with 11 bases between the two ends. The CDR3 extends over 14 amino acids. DNA for the CDR3: TGCAGTGCTAATAGCGTCTTGAGCACAGATACGCAGTATTTT. It codes for CSANSVLSTDTQYF.

At least ten counts were recorded for this clonotype. The rearrangement links TRBV7-6 to TRBJ2-7, with 10 bases matching TRBD1. V lost 2 bases and J lost 7; bases outside the gene matches: 5. From germline, CDR1 is SGHVS and CDR2 FNYEAQ. This CDR3 contains 14 residues. DNA of the CDR3: TGTGCCAGCAGCTTATCGGGACAGGGGATGGAGCAGTACTTC. It is translated as CASSLSGQGMEQYF. The full variable domain, rest sourced from reference TRBV7-6 and TRBJ2-7, is GAGVSQSPRYKVTKRGQDVALRCDPISGHVSLYWYRQALGQGPEFLTYFNYEAQQDKSGLPNDRFSAERPEGSISTLTIQRTEQRDSAMYRCASSLSGQGMEQYFGPGTRLTVT.

A few counts support this clonotype. The rearrangement joins TRBV7-2 to TRBJ2-4; 12 positions match TRBD2. V shed 2 bases and J 13 bases; nucleotides not matched to a gene: 12. Per the germline V gene, CDR1 is SGHTA and CDR2 is FQGNSA. The CDR3 consists of 16 residues. CDR3 region: CASSLPTSGSPGEQYF. The CDR3 bases are TGTGCCAGCAGCTTACCGACTAGCGGGAGCCCCGGGGAGCAGTACTTC.

V is TRBV18 and J is TRBJ1-2; D ambiguous. Between the trimmed V and J ends, which lost 4 bases and 8 bases, there was a span of 14 bases. CDR1 is KGHSH, CDR2 LQKENI, per germline. CDR3 length: 13 residues. This CDR3 reads CASSRPGEEGYTF. CDR3 in DNA: TGTGCCAGCTCACGACCGGGAGAGGAGGGCTACACCTTC.

This chain connects TRBV7-2 to TRBJ1-2, with a tentative D call TRBD1 (5 bases). The CDR3 consists of 13 residues. Trimming cost V 8 bases and J 3 bases, with 13 bases left between them. Germline lookup yields CDR1 SGHTA and CDR2 FQGNSA. In nucleotides, the CDR3 is TGTGCCAGCGAGGGGCTATTTGACTATGGCTACACCTTC. Its translation: CASEGLFDYGYTF.

The chain joins TRBV28 to TRBJ2-4, with 7 positions matching TRBD1. After removal of 5 bases from V and 0 bases from J, the junction contained 4 bases not matched to a gene. Germline V lookup: CDR1 MDHEN, CDR2 SYDVKM. The CDR3 sequence is 15 residues long. The CDR3 spells CASSGWTGAKNIQYF. The DNA of the CDR3 is TGTGCCAGCAGTGGATGGACAGGAGCCAAAAACATTCAGTACTTC.